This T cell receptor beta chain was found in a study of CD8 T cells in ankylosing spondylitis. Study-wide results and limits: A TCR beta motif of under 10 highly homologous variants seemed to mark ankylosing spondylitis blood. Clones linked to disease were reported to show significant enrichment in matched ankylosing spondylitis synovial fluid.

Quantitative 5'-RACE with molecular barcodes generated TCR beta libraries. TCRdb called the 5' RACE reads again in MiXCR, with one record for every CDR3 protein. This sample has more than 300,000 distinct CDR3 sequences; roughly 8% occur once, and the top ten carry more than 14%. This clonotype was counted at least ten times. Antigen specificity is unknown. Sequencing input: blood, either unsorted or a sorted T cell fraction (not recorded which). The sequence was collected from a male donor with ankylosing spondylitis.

CDR3 region: CAWSLRTRETQYF. CDR3 DNA sequence: TGTGCCTGGAGTCTCAGGACCCGAGAGACCCAGTACTTC. This rearrangement joins TRBV30 to TRBJ2-5; D unresolved. The germline V gene encodes CDR1 GTSNPN and CDR2 SVGIG (reference sequence). This CDR3 spans 13 amino acids. Between the trimmed V and J ends, which lost 2 bases and 4 bases, there was a span of 11 bases.